These 23 T cell receptor beta chains were all obtained from the same sample, sequenced in a study of spatial heterogeneity in lung cancer. Time point reported: blood at routine non-recurrence follow-up after resection. TCRdb re-analysed the 5' RACE reads in MiXCR, keeping a single row per CDR3 protein. The data contain 15,000 to 20,000 distinct CDR3 sequences, 5% to 7.5% of them singletons. The starting material was PBMCs, obtained at follow-up. The receptors here all came from a male donor with early-stage non-small cell lung cancer.

This clonotype showed up many times. This sequence joins TRBV5-1 and TRBJ2-2; D gene unclear. The length of the CDR3 is 15 residues. Per the germline V gene, CDR1 is SGHRS and CDR2 is YFSETQ. V was trimmed by 4 bases and J by 2 bases, leaving 12 bases between them. The CDR3 nucleotides read TGCGCCAGCAGCCTTAACCAACTAAACACCGGGGAGCTGTTTTTT. It yields the protein CASSLNQLNTGELFF. The whole variable domain, remainder taken from reference TRBV5-1 and TRBJ2-2, is KAGVTQTPRYLIKTRGQQVTLSCSPISGHRSVSWYQQTPGQGLQFLFEYFSETQRNKGNFPGRFSGRQFSNSRSEMNVSTLELGDSALYLCASSLNQLNTGELFFGEGSRLTVL.

This clonotype was recorded many times. The V call is TRBV11-1, the J call TRBJ1-1; no clear D. The length of the CDR3 is 15 residues. CDR1 SGHAT and CDR2 FQDESV come from the germline V gene (reference sequence). Between the trimmed V and J ends, which lost 4 bases and 0 bases, there was a span of 12 bases. CDR3: CASSSGRRVNTEAFF. In nucleotides, the CDR3 is TGTGCCAGCAGCTCGGGTCGAAGGGTGAACACTGAAGCTTTCTTT.

This clonotype was detected ten times or more. The rearrangement links TRBV10-3 to TRBJ2-2; D not resolved. V lost 0 bases to trimming and J lost 5 bases, with 10 bases between them. The CDR3 runs 15 residues. The V gene's germline CDR1 is ENHRY and CDR2 SYGVKD. For the CDR3, the DNA is TGTGCCATCAGTGAGTCACGCGTAGGGACCGGGGAGCTGTTTTTT. Translation gives CAISESRVGTGELFF.

This clonotype was seen repeatedly, ten times or more. The CDR3 sequence: CASSLVPGATEAFF. The CDR3, as DNA: TGCGCCAGCAGCTTGGTTCCAGGGGCCACTGAAGCTTTCTTT. The chain couples TRBV5-1 to TRBJ1-1; TRBD1 might be the D (6 bases). The CDR3 has 14 amino acids. Germline V gene data show CDR1 as SGHRS and CDR2 as YFSETQ. Trimming removed 0 bases at V and 4 bases at J, with 10 bases between.

This clonotype was seen many times. The chain combines TRBV5-4 with TRBJ2-2; TRBD2 agrees at 7 bases. Germline assignment: CDR1 SGHNT and CDR2 YYREEE (reference sequence). This CDR3 has 15 residues. With 4 bases clipped from V and 2 bases from J, the junction kept 5 bases outside the gene matches. The CDR3 is CASSLAGANTGELFF. CDR3 in DNA: TGTGCCAGCAGCCTGGCGGGAGCAAACACCGGGGAGCTGTTTTTT.

This clonotype has ten or more counts. This rearrangement joins TRBV28 to TRBJ1-3; D remains unclear. CDR3 length equals 13 residues. Germline loops: CDR1 MDHEN, CDR2 SYDVKM. Trimming took 5 bases from V and 4 from J, leaving 9 bases between them. The CDR3, as DNA: TGTGCCAGCAGTATCAACAGCGGAAACACCATATATTTT. Its translation is CASSINSGNTIYF.

This clonotype came up many times. The CDR3 reads CASSSAGTRTGELFF. CDR3 DNA sequence: TGTGCCAGCAGTTCCGCCGGGACGAGGACCGGGGAGCTGTTTTTT. This chain uses TRBV28 with TRBJ2-2, with D perhaps being TRBD1 or TRBD2 (5 bases each). This CDR3 region has 15 residues. Germline values: CDR1 MDHEN, CDR2 SYDVKM. The V and J ends lost 4 bases and 5 bases respectively, with 14 bases between them. Together with reference TRBV28 and TRBJ2-2, the CDR3 gives the full variable domain: DVKVTQSSRYLVKRTGEKVFLECVQDMDHENMFWYRQDPGLGLRLIYFSYDVKMKEKGDIPEGYSVSREKKERFSLILESASTNQTSMYLCASSSAGTRTGELFFGEGSRLTVL.

This clonotype has only a few counts. V gene TRBV20-1 combines with J gene TRBJ2-7; TRBD2 matches 8 bases. V lost 6 bases, J lost 5 bases, and 15 bases stayed unmatched. There are 15 residues in the CDR3. Germline values: CDR1 DFQATT, CDR2 SNEGSKA (reference sequence). DNA of the CDR3: TGCAGTGCGCTGGATCCGGGACTAGGTCAGCACGAGCAGTACTTC. The encoded protein is CSALDPGLGQHEQYF.

There are many counts of this clonotype. The chain is built from TRBV15 and TRBJ2-7, with a possible D match to TRBD1 (5 bases). With 4 bases removed from V and 0 bases from J, the gap between germline ends came to 7 bases. This CDR3 has 13 amino acids. In germline, CDR1 is LNHNV, CDR2 YYDKDF (reference sequence). The CDR3, as DNA: TGTGCCACCAGCACCGACAGCTCCTACGAGCAGTACTTC. This encodes CATSTDSSYEQYF.

This clonotype was seen at least ten times. The V gene is TRBV7-2, the J gene TRBJ1-3; 9 bases match TRBD1. The CDR3 is 16 amino acids. Trimming removed 2 bases from V and 1 base from J; junction bases left unmatched: 3. CDR1 SGHTA and CDR2 FQGNSA come from the germline V gene. In DNA form, the CDR3 reads TGTGCCAGCAGCTTACAGGGGACAGGGTCTGGAAACACCATATATTTT. It translates to CASSLQGTGSGNTIYF.

At least ten counts were recorded for this clonotype. The chain links TRBV2 to TRBJ2-7; D is possibly TRBD1 (6 bases). Between the trimmed V and J ends, which lost 4 bases and 2 bases, there was a span of 9 bases. The CDR3 extends over 13 amino acids. From germline, CDR1 is SNHLY and CDR2 FYNNEI. The CDR3 protein is CASSGTGTYEQYF. The CDR3 region has the DNA TGTGCCAGCAGTGGCACAGGGACCTACGAGCAGTACTTC.

This clonotype has at least ten counts. The chain has TRBV25-1 and TRBJ2-3; 8 bases are shared with TRBD2. The CDR3 extends over 13 amino acids. Looked up from germline, CDR1 is MGHDK and CDR2 is SYGVNS. V shed 5 bases, J shed 7 bases, and the junction held 5 bases outside the gene matches. DNA for the CDR3: TGTGCCAGCAGTTCGCGGGAGGTATATACGCAGTATTTT. Residues: CASSSREVYTQYF. Drawing the rest from reference TRBV25-1 and TRBJ2-3, the complete variable domain is EADIYQTPRYLVIGTGKKITLECSQTMGHDKMYWYQQDPGMELHLIHYSYGVNSTEKGDLSSESTVSRIRTEHFPLTLESARPSHTSQYLCASSSREVYTQYFGPGTRLTVL.

This clonotype was recorded at least ten times. The gene calls are TRBV20-1 and TRBJ1-6; D not resolved. Deletions cut 4 bases from V and 1 base from J, with 5 bases between. In germline, CDR1 is DFQATT, CDR2 SNEGSKA (reference sequence). The CDR3 has 13 amino acids. The CDR3 DNA sequence: TGCAGTGCTATCGTTTCCTATAATTCACCCCTCCACTTT. It translates to CSAIVSYNSPLHF.

This clonotype was seen many times. V is TRBV4-2 and J is TRBJ2-1; D is possibly TRBD1 or TRBD2 (6 bases each). The germline gives CDR1 LGHNA, CDR2 YNFKEQ. This CDR3 is built from 14 residues. V was shortened by 3 bases and J by 7 bases, with 13 bases between the two germline ends. This CDR3 is CASSQDYRENEQFF. CDR3 sequence (DNA): TGTGCCAGCAGCCAGGACTACAGGGAAAATGAGCAGTTCTTC.

Ten or more counts support this clonotype. The V and J genes are TRBV5-1 and TRBJ2-3; the D gene is possibly TRBD2 (5 bases). Between the trimmed V and J ends, which lost 4 bases and 4 bases, there was a span of 16 bases. Germline V gives CDR1 SGHRS, CDR2 YFSETQ. The CDR3 is 15 amino acids. This chain's CDR3 is CASSRDNPGADTQYF. The CDR3 DNA reads TGCGCCAGCAGCCGTGACAACCCCGGGGCAGATACGCAGTATTTT.

Ten or more counts support this clonotype. This chain links TRBV28 with TRBJ2-1; perhaps TRBD2 as D (5 bases). The length of the CDR3 is 12 residues. V dropped 7 bases and J dropped 2 bases, with 6 bases sitting between them. Germline CDR1 MDHEN, CDR2 SYDVKM. CDR3 residues: CASIGTYNEQFF. The CDR3 DNA follows: TGTGCCAGCATCGGGACCTACAATGAGCAGTTCTTC.

This clonotype was picked up many times. V gene TRBV25-1 combines with J gene TRBJ1-2, with a weak D call TRBD1 (6 bases). The germline gives CDR1 MGHDK, CDR2 SYGVNS. The V gene lost 3 bases and the J gene lost 3 bases, with 17 bases spanning the gap. The length of the CDR3 is 16 residues. The CDR3 spells CASSDPGQWGDYGYTF. CDR3 nucleotides: TGTGCCAGCAGTGATCCAGGACAGTGGGGAGACTATGGCTACACCTTC.

This clonotype has ten or more counts. The chain couples TRBV5-1 to TRBJ2-4; 11 bases agree with TRBD2. Trimming at V came to 2 bases and at J to 3 bases, leaving 10 bases not matched to a gene. Germline V gene sequence: CDR1 SGHRS, CDR2 YFSETQ. The CDR3 spans 18 residues. CDR3 nucleotides: TGCGCCAGCAGCTTTTACACTAGCGGGAGTTCGGGCAAAAACATTCAGTACTTC. Its translation: CASSFYTSGSSGKNIQYF. Drawing the rest from reference TRBV5-1 and TRBJ2-4, the complete variable domain is KAGVTQTPRYLIKTRGQQVTLSCSPISGHRSVSWYQQTPGQGLQFLFEYFSETQRNKGNFPGRFSGRQFSNSRSEMNVSTLELGDSALYLCASSFYTSGSSGKNIQYFGAGTRLSVL.

At least ten counts were recorded for this clonotype. The V and J genes are TRBV3-1 and TRBJ2-7; 8 bases line up with TRBD1. Germline loops: CDR1 LGHDT, CDR2 YNNKEL (reference sequence). CDR3 size: 15 residues. V lost 1 base, J lost 2 bases, and 4 bases stayed unmatched. The CDR3 region is CASSQAGQVPYEQYF. The CDR3 DNA follows: TGTGCCAGCAGCCAAGCGGGACAGGTTCCCTACGAGCAGTACTTC.

This clonotype was detected ten times or more. The chain has TRBV6-5 and TRBJ2-7, with 12 nucleotides matching TRBD2. Germline CDR1 reads MNHEY; CDR2 reads SVGAGI. With V trimmed by 6 bases and J by 6 bases, 6 bases remained unmatched. This CDR3 region has 14 residues. The CDR3 reads CASRLAGGPFEQYF. The DNA for the CDR3 is TGTGCCAGCAGGCTAGCGGGAGGGCCATTCGAGCAGTACTTC.

The chain has TRBV6-4 and TRBJ1-5; TRBD1 matches 8 bases. With 6 bases clipped from V and 4 bases from J, the junction kept 11 bases outside the gene matches. Germline CDR1 reads MRHNA; CDR2 reads SNTAGT. This CDR3 spans 16 amino acids. Here the CDR3 reads CASSTMPGGGNQPQHF. The CDR3 DNA reads as TGTGCCAGCAGCACGATGCCAGGGGGCGGAAATCAGCCCCAGCATTTT.

There are many counts of this clonotype. This rearrangement joins TRBV6-2 or TRBV6-3 to TRBJ2-7, with TRBD1 matching 9 bases. CDR1 is MNHEY, CDR2 SVGEGT, per germline. This CDR3 has 15 residues. Unmatched junction bases numbered 8, after V lost 5 bases and J lost 3 bases. CDR3: CASSRPGTGNYEQYF. The CDR3, as DNA: TGTGCCAGCAGTCGCCCCGGGACAGGGAACTACGAGCAGTACTTC.

This clonotype was counted between two and nine times. The chain carries TRBV20-1 and TRBJ2-7; D is undetermined. Germline V lookup: CDR1 DFQATT, CDR2 SNEGSKA (reference sequence). V was cut by 2 bases and J by 2 bases, with 10 bases left in between. The CDR3 spans 13 residues. The CDR3 bases are TGCAGTGCTAGACCAGACATAACCTACGAGCAGTACTTC. Translation gives CSARPDITYEQYF.